The next 10 T cell receptor beta chains were all read from a single sample in a study of ipilimumab plus nivolumab after autologous stem cell transplantation. Method: immunoSEQ multiplex PCR; TCRdb's copy keeps in-frame clones and lacks some. Here the sample spans roughly 15,000 clones, around four fifths being singletons. The material sequenced was PBMCs, taken in a trial of ipilimumab plus nivolumab as post-transplant consolidation. The receptors shown here come from a male donor with diffuse large B-cell lymphoma.

This clone was observed a handful of times. The V gene is TRBV15, the J gene TRBJ2-7; TRBD2 agrees at 10 bases. Per germline, CDR1 LNHNV and CDR2 YYDKDF (reference sequence). The CDR3 loop spans 14 amino acids. The junction had 2 bases not matched to a gene; V was cut back by 6 bases and J by 0 bases. The chain's CDR3 is CATSRTSGSYEQYF. CDR3 DNA sequence: TGTGCCACCAGTCGGACTAGCGGCTCCTACGAGCAGTACTTC.

The chain couples TRBV2 to TRBJ1-2; D not resolved. The CDR3 runs to 14 residues. The V gene lost 5 bases and the J gene lost 0 bases, with 10 bases spanning the gap. Germline V gene lookup returns CDR1 SNHLY and CDR2 FYNNEI. Written as DNA, the CDR3 is TGTGCCAGCAGTTTGGACCGGGCTAACTATGGCTACACCTTC. It yields the protein CASSLDRANYGYTF.

V gene TRBV9 combines with J gene TRBJ1-1; D is unclear. The CDR3 length is 15 residues. Looked up from germline, CDR1 is SGDLS and CDR2 is YYNGEE. V lost 0 bases, J lost 1 base, and 10 bases lay in between. The CDR3: CASSVATSGNTEAFF. The CDR3 DNA is TGTGCCAGCAGCGTAGCTACGTCGGGGAACACTGAAGCTTTCTTT.

The CDR3 DNA follows: TGTGCCAGCAGGGACCCCTCCGGGACGGTCTATGGCTACACCTTC. This sequence encodes CASRDPSGTVYGYTF. J is TRBJ1-2 and V is TRBV6-5; a weak D match, TRBD1 (5 bases). The ends were cut back, 6 bases at V and 4 bases at J, with 18 bases in the middle. This CDR3 is built from 15 residues. Per germline, CDR1 MNHEY and CDR2 SVGAGI.

This clone occurred a few times. The chain has TRBV6-5 and TRBJ2-1; the D is unclear. CDR1 is MNHEY and CDR2 is SVGAGI in the germline V gene. The CDR3 is made up of 14 amino acids. Trimming shortened V by 6 bases and J by 0 bases, and 9 bases separated the two germline ends. Here the CDR3 DNA reads TGTGCCAGCAGCTCCTCGAGCTCCTACAATGAGCAGTTCTTC. Encoded protein: CASSSSSSYNEQFF.

V gene TRBV7-9 combines with J gene TRBJ2-5, with 7 bases identical to TRBD1. V trimming: 2 bases; J trimming: 4 bases; junction bases outside the gene matches: 1. Germline V CDR1 and CDR2: SEHNR, FQNEAQ (reference sequence). The CDR3 runs 13 residues. CDR3 sequence: CASSLRGPETQYF. In DNA, the CDR3 is TGTGCCAGCAGCTTAAGGGGGCCAGAGACCCAGTACTTC.

This clone qualifies as large. The chain uses TRBV27 and TRBJ1-2; 11 nucleotides align to TRBD1. V shed 5 bases and J 1 base; nucleotides not matched to a gene: 6. The germline V gene has CDR1 MNHEY and CDR2 SMNVEV (reference sequence). The CDR3 contains 16 residues. This CDR3 reads CASSRTGGGNNYGYTF. In nucleotides, the CDR3 is TGTGCCAGCAGTCGGACAGGGGGCGGGAATAACTATGGCTACACCTTC.

The chain recombines TRBV7-8 with TRBJ2-7; 8 nucleotides line up with TRBD2. Trimming removed 1 base from V and 6 bases from J; junction bases left unmatched: 11. The germline V gene encodes CDR1 SGHVS and CDR2 FQNEAQ. The CDR3 totals 16 residues. The CDR3, as DNA: TGTGCCAGCAGCTTAGGGTTGGCAGCGGGGGCCGGCGAGCAGTACTTC. It encodes CASSLGLAAGAGEQYF.

In its sample, this clone was seen a few times. The chain has TRBV19 and TRBJ1-5; D is ambiguous. CDR3 length: 14 amino acids. CDR1 and CDR2 (germline): LNHDA, SQIVND (reference sequence). V lost 0 bases and J 4 bases, leaving 7 bases between the germline ends. The CDR3 DNA reads as TGTGCCAGTAGTATAGAACGGGGAAATCAGCCCCAGCATTTT. Translation: CASSIERGNQPQHF.

This chain uses TRBV27 with TRBJ2-7, with TRBD1 as a possible D gene (6 bases). Germline lookup yields CDR1 MNHEY and CDR2 SMNVEV (reference sequence). The V and J ends lost 0 bases and 6 bases respectively, with 9 bases between them. This CDR3 contains 13 residues. The CDR3 loop reads CASSLSRDTEQYF. CDR3 DNA sequence: TGTGCCAGCAGTTTATCCAGGGACACCGAGCAGTACTTC.